This entry features one T cell receptor (beta chain) sequence. Antigen specificity is unknown. Using immunoSEQ multiplex PCR, the repertoire was profiled, and TCRdb retains in-frame clones only, with some absent. This repertoire shows about 110,000 clones, 70% to 90% found once; its top ten account for roughly 2.5%. These data originate in a study of T cell responses to AZD1222 COVID-19 vaccine. Findings of the study overall: Clonal diversity may have been underestimated, and the donors were mostly white British, with more females than males.

Second doses were pooled across both intervals (about 4 or about 12 weeks). V shed 4 bases, J shed 4 bases, and the junction held 10 bases outside the gene matches. Germline V gives CDR1 MDHEN, CDR2 SYDVKM. The length of the CDR3 is 16 residues. The gene calls are TRBV28 and TRBJ1-5, with 7 nucleotides matching TRBD1. The TCR sequence derives from an adult who received the AZD1222 COVID-19 vaccine. Material: peripheral blood, obtained 28 days after the second AZD1222 dose. The CDR3 sequence is CASSSVRQGLNQPQHF. CDR3 coding DNA: TGTGCCAGCAGTTCCGTGCGACAGGGCCTAAATCAGCCCCAGCATTTT.